This T cell receptor beta chain was retrieved from a study of blood T cell repertoires in COVID-19. In the study overall: Acute and convalescent COVID-19 specimens originated in the United States, Italy and Spain. PBMCs, B-cell-depleted T cells, or T cells provided the cDNA or gDNA that made up the material.

Libraries were prepared by immunoSEQ multiplex PCR; TCRdb keeps only in-frame clonotypes and omits some of them. The table lists over 200,000 clones, roughly 86% of them singletons, with roughly 4% in the top ten. Adults between roughly 18 and 89 years of age took part from fewer than 30 US areas. Cohorts were assigned according to the clinical history that participants reported. This clone was detected only once. Trimming cost V 5 bases and J 2 bases, with 16 bases left between them. The germline V gene encodes CDR1 SEHNR and CDR2 FQNEAQ (reference sequence). This CDR3 is built from 16 residues. The receptor's source is a woman in her thirties with acute COVID-19. The chain employs TRBV7-9 and TRBJ2-1; D not certain. The specimen was PBMCs or T cells enriched from blood (not recorded which). Here the CDR3 reads CASSPMTRRAYNEQFF. The CDR3 coding sequence is TGTGCCAGCAGCCCTATGACCCGTCGGGCCTACAATGAGCAGTTCTTC.